Below are 6 T cell receptor beta chains sequenced from a single sample in a study of blood T cell repertoires in COVID-19. Assay: immunoSEQ multiplex PCR; the TCRdb copy retains only in-frame clones and omits some. This table has some 250,000 clones, 87% appearing once. Material for sequencing was peripheral blood. These receptors were collected from a man in his 60s who had recovered from COVID-19.

V usage is TRBV2 and J usage is TRBJ2-1, with TRBD2 as a possible D gene (6 bases). Germline CDR1 reads SNHLY; CDR2 reads FYNNEI. The CDR3 consists of 12 residues. V was clipped by 7 bases and J by 15 bases, with 19 bases between them. This CDR3 is CASTDQRVKSFF. In DNA form, the CDR3 reads TGTGCCAGCACTGACCAGCGGGTCAAGTCGTTCTTC.

The chain links TRBV9 to TRBJ2-3; the D is unclear. Germline values: CDR1 SGDLS, CDR2 YYNGEE. The CDR3 covers 14 residues. V lost 0 bases to trimming and J lost 0 bases, with 5 bases between them. The CDR3 DNA is TGTGCCAGCAGCGTAGAACGGAGCACAGATACGCAGTATTTT. It specifies CASSVERSTDTQYF.

This chain joins TRBV7-2 and TRBJ1-4, with TRBD1 matching 8 bases. CDR1 is SGHTA and CDR2 is FQGNSA in the germline V gene. CDR3 length: 16 amino acids. The V segment lost 3 bases and the J segment 4 bases; nucleotides outside the gene matches: 7. For the CDR3, the DNA is TGTGCCAGCAGCTTCTTCCCGGACAGGGTTAATGAAAAACTGTTTTTT. This encodes CASSFFPDRVNEKLFF.

The rearrangement links TRBV2 to TRBJ2-5; 7 nucleotides align to TRBD1. With 6 bases clipped from V and 5 bases from J, the junction kept 12 bases outside the gene matches. This CDR3 spans 15 amino acids. CDR1 SNHLY and CDR2 FYNNEI come from the germline V gene. CDR3 loop: CASREETGTKETQYF. Here the CDR3 DNA reads TGTGCCAGCAGAGAGGAGACAGGGACAAAGGAGACCCAGTACTTC.

The chain carries TRBV6-5 and TRBJ1-5, with D maybe TRBD1 (6 bases). Germline V CDR1 and CDR2: MNHEY, SVGAGI. The CDR3 spans 14 residues. The V end was cut by 8 bases, the J end by 11 bases, with 22 bases between. The CDR3 loop reads CASAVGQPSGSQHF. The CDR3 coding sequence is TGTGCCAGCGCGGTCGGACAGCCCTCGGGGTCCCAGCATTTT.

The chain has TRBV11-2 and TRBJ1-3; TRBD1 agrees at 12 bases. The CDR3 length is 19 residues. In germline, CDR1 is SGHAT, CDR2 FQNNGV. The V gene end was trimmed by 5 bases and the J gene end by 0 bases; junction bases not matched to a gene: 11. CDR3 region: CASSRGTGGFSFSGNTIYF. The CDR3 DNA sequence: TGTGCCAGCAGCAGGGGGACAGGGGGCTTTAGCTTCTCTGGAAACACCATATATTTT.